The 11 T cell receptor beta chains below come from one sample, sequenced in a study of shared clonotypes between healthy human individuals. Assay: immunoSEQ multiplex PCR; the TCRdb copy retains only in-frame clones and omits some. Altogether a few hundred thousand clones are present, 79% being singletons, with the ten largest covering approximately 12%. The sample was PBMCs. These receptors were taken from a woman between 35 and 50 years old in good health. Some clones in this sample may be carry-over from other donors' samples.

The table lists this clone with a count of one. The rearrangement links TRBV28 to TRBJ2-2, with a possible D match to TRBD2 (6 bases). The CDR3 has 11 amino acids. Germline V CDR1 and CDR2: MDHEN, SYDVKM. Deletions cut 8 bases from V and 7 bases from J, with 8 bases between. CDR3 sequence reads: CASGGIGELFF. The CDR3 region has the DNA TGTGCCAGCGGGGGGATCGGGGAGCTGTTTTTT.

The chain couples TRBV7-9 to TRBJ2-7; 8 nucleotides align to TRBD1. The CDR3 runs 15 residues. With 5 bases clipped from V and 3 bases from J, the junction kept 9 bases outside the gene matches. In germline, CDR1 is SEHNR, CDR2 FQNEAQ (reference sequence). The CDR3 reads CASSDSDRGGYEQYF. The CDR3 DNA is TGTGCCAGCAGCGATAGCGACAGGGGTGGCTACGAGCAGTACTTC. Full variable domain (remainder filled in from reference TRBV7-9 and TRBJ2-7): DTGVSQNPRHKITKRGQNVTFRCDPISEHNRLYWYRQTLGQGPEFLTYFQNEAQLEKSRLLSDRFSAERPKGSFSTLEIQRTEQGDSAMYLCASSDSDRGGYEQYFGPGTRLTVT.

The chain has TRBV29-1 and TRBJ1-2; D remains unclear. V was trimmed by 7 bases and J by 5 bases, leaving 11 bases between them. Germline values: CDR1 SQVTM, CDR2 ANQGSEA. CDR3 length: 11 residues. CDR3: CSARAEYGYTF. The CDR3 nucleotides are TGCAGCGCCCGGGCCGAGTATGGCTACACCTTC.

In its sample, this clone was seen a few times. The chain combines TRBV18 with TRBJ2-7; D may be TRBD1 (7 bases). Trimming removed 6 bases at V and 5 bases at J, with 11 bases between. The CDR3 has 12 residues. The germline V gene encodes CDR1 KGHSH and CDR2 LQKENI. CDR3 nucleotides: TGTGCCAGCTCGGCGGGACAGCACGAGCAGTACTTC. Translation gives CASSAGQHEQYF.

This rearrangement joins TRBV5-1 to TRBJ2-2; 7 nucleotides align to TRBD1. The ends lost 0 bases at V and 6 bases at J; junction bases unmatched: 5. Per germline, CDR1 SGHRS and CDR2 YFSETQ. The CDR3 runs 15 residues. The CDR3 is CASSLDRGMSGELFF. The CDR3 DNA reads as TGCGCCAGCAGCTTGGACAGGGGAATGTCCGGGGAGCTGTTTTTT.

This sequence joins TRBV28 and TRBJ2-3; 9 bases fit TRBD1. Germline assignment: CDR1 MDHEN and CDR2 SYDVKM. The CDR3 consists of 15 residues. J gave up 4 bases and V 4 bases, and 6 bases lay outside the gene matches. CDR3: CASSSPGQGSDTQYF. For the CDR3, the DNA is TGTGCCAGCAGTTCCCCGGGACAGGGCTCAGATACGCAGTATTTT.

V gene TRBV2 combines with J gene TRBJ2-7; possible D gene TRBD2, 5 bases. This CDR3 has 14 amino acids. Germline lookup yields CDR1 SNHLY and CDR2 FYNNEI. V gave up 4 bases and J gave up 2 bases, with 12 bases separating them. The CDR3 loop is CASSVWTGTYEQYF. DNA for the CDR3: TGTGCCAGCAGTGTTTGGACGGGAACCTACGAGCAGTACTTC.

This chain joins TRBV18 and TRBJ2-7; no definite D call. This CDR3 is built from 12 residues. The ends were cut back, 6 bases at V and 2 bases at J, with 8 bases in the middle. The V gene's germline CDR1 is KGHSH and CDR2 LQKENI. CDR3 DNA: TGTGCCAGCTCCACGGAAACCTACGAGCAGTACTTC. Protein: CASSTETYEQYF.

This clone was seen more than once but under ten times. The chain links TRBV13 to TRBJ2-2, with TRBD1 as a possible D gene (6 bases). CDR3 length: 16 residues. V gave up 5 bases and J gave up 3 bases, with 16 bases separating them. Germline CDR1 and CDR2: PRHDT and FYEKMQ (reference sequence). CDR3 coding DNA: TGTGCCAGCAGCCCAGATGGGCAGGGGCACACCGGGGAGCTGTTTTTT. As protein: CASSPDGQGHTGELFF.

This clone turned up a few times. This chain links TRBV6-6 with TRBJ2-7; 9 nucleotides match TRBD1. J lost 6 bases, V lost 6 bases, and 6 bases had no gene match. The CDR3 totals 13 residues. Germline loops: CDR1 MNHNY, CDR2 SVGAGI (reference sequence). This CDR3 reads CASSRGQGGEQYF. The CDR3 nucleotides read TGTGCCAGCAGCCGGGGACAGGGAGGCGAGCAGTACTTC.

The chain employs TRBV28 and TRBJ2-7, with 7 bases fitting TRBD1. Germline assignment: CDR1 MDHEN and CDR2 SYDVKM. V was clipped by 6 bases and J by 5 bases; unmatched bases: 4. The CDR3 is 12 amino acids. CDR3 residues: CASRQGRDEQYF. CDR3 bases: TGTGCCAGCAGACAGGGGAGAGACGAGCAGTACTTC.